This T cell receptor beta chain was recorded in a study of response to subunit inactivated influenza vaccine. Germline assignment: CDR1 SEHNR and CDR2 FQNEAQ (reference sequence). Trimming shortened V by 2 bases and J by 0 bases, and 11 bases separated the two germline ends. The CDR3 is made up of 16 amino acids. In its sample, this clonotype was seen many times. TCRdb reprocessed the RT-PCR reads via MiXCR and lists one record per CDR3 protein. The sample contains around 580,000 distinct CDR3 sequences, roughly 10% of which appear only once. The receptor was derived from a man in his fifties or sixties who received an inactivated influenza vaccine. V gene TRBV7-9 combines with J gene TRBJ2-1; possible D gene TRBD2, 6 bases. The input for sequencing was PBMCs from blood, taken on the day of vaccination. CDR3 sequence reads: CASSLWRASSYNEQFF. The CDR3 DNA is TGTGCCAGCAGCTTATGGAGGGCGAGCTCCTACAATGAGCAGTTCTTC.